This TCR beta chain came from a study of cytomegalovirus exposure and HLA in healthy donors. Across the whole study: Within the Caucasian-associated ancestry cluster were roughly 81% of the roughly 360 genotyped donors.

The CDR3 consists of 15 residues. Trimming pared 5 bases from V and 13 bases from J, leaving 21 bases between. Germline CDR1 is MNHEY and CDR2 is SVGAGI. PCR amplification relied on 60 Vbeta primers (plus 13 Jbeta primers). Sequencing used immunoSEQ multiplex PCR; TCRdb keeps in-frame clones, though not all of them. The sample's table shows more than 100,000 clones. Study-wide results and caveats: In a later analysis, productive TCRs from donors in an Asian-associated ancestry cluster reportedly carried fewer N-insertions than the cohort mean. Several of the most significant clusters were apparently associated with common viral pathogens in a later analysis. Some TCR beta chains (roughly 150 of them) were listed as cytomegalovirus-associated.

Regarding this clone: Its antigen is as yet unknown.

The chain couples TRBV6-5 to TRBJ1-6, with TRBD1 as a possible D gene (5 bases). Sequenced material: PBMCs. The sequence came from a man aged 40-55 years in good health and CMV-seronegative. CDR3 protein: CASSLRQPELRPLHF. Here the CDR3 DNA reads TGTGCCAGCAGTCTTCGACAGCCCGAGCTGAGGCCCCTCCACTTT.